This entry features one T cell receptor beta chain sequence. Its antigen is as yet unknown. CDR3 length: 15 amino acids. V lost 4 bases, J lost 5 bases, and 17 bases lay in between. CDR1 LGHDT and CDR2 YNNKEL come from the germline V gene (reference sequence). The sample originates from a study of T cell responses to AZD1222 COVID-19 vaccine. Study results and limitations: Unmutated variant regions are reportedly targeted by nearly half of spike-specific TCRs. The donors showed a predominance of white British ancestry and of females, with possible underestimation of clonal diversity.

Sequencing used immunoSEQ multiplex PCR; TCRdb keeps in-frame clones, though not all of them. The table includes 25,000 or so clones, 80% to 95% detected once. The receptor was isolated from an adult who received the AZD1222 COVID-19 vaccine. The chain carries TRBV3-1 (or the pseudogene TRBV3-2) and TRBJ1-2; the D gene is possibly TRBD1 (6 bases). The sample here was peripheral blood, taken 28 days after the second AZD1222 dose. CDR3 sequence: CASSPSRQDGYGYTF. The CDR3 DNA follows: TGTGCCAGCAGCCCCTCTCGACAGGATGGTTATGGCTACACCTTC.